This T cell receptor (beta chain) comes out of a study of T cell responses to AZD1222 COVID-19 vaccine. This clone has more than one count but fewer than ten. Its antigen is not known. CDR1 and CDR2 from the germline V gene are LNHNV and YYDKDF (reference sequence). The CDR3 consists of 15 residues. Trimming stripped 1 base from V and 9 bases from J, with 13 bases between. Sequencing was performed with immunoSEQ multiplex PCR; in TCRdb, only in-frame clones are kept and a portion is missing. The repertoire holds under 150,000 clones, with about nine tenths as singletons. General study results and limits: Once two AZD1222 doses were given, Spike-specific TCR breadth and depth went up. A mostly white British donor set with more females was recruited, and clonal diversity was possibly underestimated. Reportedly, close to half of spike-specific TCRs are directed against unmutated variant regions.

Sequences were derived from peripheral blood, sampled on day 0 of MenACWY control vaccination. V usage is TRBV15 and J usage is TRBJ1-6; D perhaps matches TRBD1 (6 bases). This receptor was taken from an adult in good health. The CDR3 bases are TGTGCCACCAGCAGAGCCCGGGACACACTTTCACCCCTCCACTTT. This gives the protein CATSRARDTLSPLHF.